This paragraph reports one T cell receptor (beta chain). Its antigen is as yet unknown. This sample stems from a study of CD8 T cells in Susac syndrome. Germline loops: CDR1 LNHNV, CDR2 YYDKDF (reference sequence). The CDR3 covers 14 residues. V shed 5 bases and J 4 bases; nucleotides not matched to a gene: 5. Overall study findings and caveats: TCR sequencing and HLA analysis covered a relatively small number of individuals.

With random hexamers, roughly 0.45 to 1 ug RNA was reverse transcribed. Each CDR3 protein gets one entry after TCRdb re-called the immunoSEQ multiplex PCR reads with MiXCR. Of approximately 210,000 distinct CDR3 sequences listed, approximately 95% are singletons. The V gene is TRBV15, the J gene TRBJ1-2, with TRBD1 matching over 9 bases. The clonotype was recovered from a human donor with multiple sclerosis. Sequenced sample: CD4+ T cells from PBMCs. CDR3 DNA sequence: TGTGCCACCAGCCGGGAGGACAGGGGCTATGGCTACACCTTC. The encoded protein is CATSREDRGYGYTF.